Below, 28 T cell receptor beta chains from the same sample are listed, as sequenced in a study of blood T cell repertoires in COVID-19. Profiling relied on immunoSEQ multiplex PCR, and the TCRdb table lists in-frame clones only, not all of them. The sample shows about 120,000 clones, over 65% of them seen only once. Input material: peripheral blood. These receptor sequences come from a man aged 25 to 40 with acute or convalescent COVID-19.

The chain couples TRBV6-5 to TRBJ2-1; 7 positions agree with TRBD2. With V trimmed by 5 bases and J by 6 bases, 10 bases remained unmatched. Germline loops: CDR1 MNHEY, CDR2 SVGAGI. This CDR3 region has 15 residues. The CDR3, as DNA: TGTGCCAGCAGTAGCCCCCAACTAGCGAGCAATGAGCAGTTCTTC. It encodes CASSSPQLASNEQFF.

CDR3 in amino acids: CASSETGWQETQYF. CDR3 DNA sequence: TGTGCCAGCAGCGAGACAGGGTGGCAAGAGACCCAGTACTTC. The chain is built from TRBV6-5 and TRBJ2-5; TRBD1 matches at 7 bases. Losses at the gene ends were 6 bases for V and 2 bases for J; bases not matched to a gene: 6. Germline CDR1 and CDR2: MNHEY and SVGAGI. This CDR3 has 14 amino acids.

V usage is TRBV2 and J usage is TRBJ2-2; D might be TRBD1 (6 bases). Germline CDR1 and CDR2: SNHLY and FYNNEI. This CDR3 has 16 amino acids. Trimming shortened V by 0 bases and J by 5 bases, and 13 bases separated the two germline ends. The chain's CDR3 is CASSEAGQGLTGELFF. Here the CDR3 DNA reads TGTGCCAGCAGTGAAGCGGGCCAGGGGTTGACCGGGGAGCTGTTTTTT.

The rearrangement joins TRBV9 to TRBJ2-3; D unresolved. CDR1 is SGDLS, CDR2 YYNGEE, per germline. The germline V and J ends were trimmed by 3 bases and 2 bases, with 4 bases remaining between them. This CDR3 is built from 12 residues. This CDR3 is CASSALTDTQYF. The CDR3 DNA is TGTGCCAGCAGCGCCCTCACAGATACGCAGTATTTT. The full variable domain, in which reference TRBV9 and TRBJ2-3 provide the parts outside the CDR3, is DSGVTQTPKHLITATGQRVTLRCSPRSGDLSVYWYQQSLDQGLQFLIQYYNGEERAKGNILERFSAQQFPDLHSELNLSSLELGDSALYFCASSALTDTQYFGPGTRLTVL.

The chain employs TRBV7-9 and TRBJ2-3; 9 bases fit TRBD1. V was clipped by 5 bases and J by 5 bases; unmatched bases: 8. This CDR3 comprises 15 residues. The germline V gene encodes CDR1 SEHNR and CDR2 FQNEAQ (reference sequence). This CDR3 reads CASSKRDRVKDTQYF. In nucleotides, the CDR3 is TGTGCCAGCAGCAAGAGGGACAGGGTGAAAGATACGCAGTATTTT.

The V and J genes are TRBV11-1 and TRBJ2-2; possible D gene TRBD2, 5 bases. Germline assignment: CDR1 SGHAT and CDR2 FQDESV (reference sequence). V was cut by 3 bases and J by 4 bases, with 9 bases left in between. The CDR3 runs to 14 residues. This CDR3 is CASSFLRGTGELFF. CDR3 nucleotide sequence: TGTGCCAGCAGCTTTCTTCGGGGCACCGGGGAGCTGTTTTTT.

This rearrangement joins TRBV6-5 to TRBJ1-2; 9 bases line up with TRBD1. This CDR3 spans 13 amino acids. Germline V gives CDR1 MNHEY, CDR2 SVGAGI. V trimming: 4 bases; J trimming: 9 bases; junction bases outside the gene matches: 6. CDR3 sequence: CASSSPGQGSYTF. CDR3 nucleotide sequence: TGTGCCAGCAGTTCACCGGGACAGGGTAGCTACACCTTC.

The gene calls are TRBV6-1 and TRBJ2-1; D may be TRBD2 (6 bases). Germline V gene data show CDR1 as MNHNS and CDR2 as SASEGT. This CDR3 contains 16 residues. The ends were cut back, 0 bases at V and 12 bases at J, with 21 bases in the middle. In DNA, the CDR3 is TGTGCCAGCAGTGAAGCGGGACTCTCCTCAGGGTATGGGCAGTTCTTC. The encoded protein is CASSEAGLSSGYGQFF.

CDR3: CASSEDGSVFTSPLHF. As DNA, the CDR3 is TGTGCCAGCAGTGAAGACGGCAGCGTCTTCACCTCACCCCTCCACTTT. The chain employs TRBV6-1 and TRBJ1-6; D uncertain. Germline lookup yields CDR1 MNHNS and CDR2 SASEGT. V was clipped by 1 base and J by 10 bases, with 17 bases between them. CDR3 length equals 16 residues.

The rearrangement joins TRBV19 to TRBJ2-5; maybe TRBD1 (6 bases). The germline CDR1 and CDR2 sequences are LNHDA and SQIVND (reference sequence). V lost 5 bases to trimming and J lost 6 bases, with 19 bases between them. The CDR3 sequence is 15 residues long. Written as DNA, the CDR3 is TGTGCCAGTAGTCTCGGGACAAGGGGGTCAAAGACCCAGTACTTC. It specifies CASSLGTRGSKTQYF.

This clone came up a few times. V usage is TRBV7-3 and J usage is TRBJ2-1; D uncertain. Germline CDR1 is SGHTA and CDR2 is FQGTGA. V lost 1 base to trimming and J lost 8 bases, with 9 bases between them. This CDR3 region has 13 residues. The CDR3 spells CASSLNPAYEQFF. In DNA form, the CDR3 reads TGTGCCAGCAGCTTAAATCCCGCGTATGAGCAGTTCTTC.

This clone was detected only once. The CDR3 nucleotides read TGTGCCAGCAGCTTTTCTGCGGCGTCCAAAAACATTCAGTACTTC. It is translated as CASSFSAASKNIQYF. The chain links TRBV7-2 to TRBJ2-4; no definite D call. This CDR3 is 15 amino acids long. From germline, CDR1 is SGHTA and CDR2 FQGNSA. The V end lost 3 bases, the J end lost 2 bases, and 11 bases lay between the germline ends.

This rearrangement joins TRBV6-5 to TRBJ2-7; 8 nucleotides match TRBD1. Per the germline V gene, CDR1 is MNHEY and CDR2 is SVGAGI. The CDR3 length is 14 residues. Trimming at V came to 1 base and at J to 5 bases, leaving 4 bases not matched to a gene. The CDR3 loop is CASSYLQGAHEQYF. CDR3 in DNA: TGTGCCAGCAGTTACTTGCAGGGGGCCCACGAGCAGTACTTC.

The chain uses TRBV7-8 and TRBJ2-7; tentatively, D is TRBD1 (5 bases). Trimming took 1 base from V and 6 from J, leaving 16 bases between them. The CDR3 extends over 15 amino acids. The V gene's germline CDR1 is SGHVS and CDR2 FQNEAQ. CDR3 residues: CASSLGTRRVGEQYV. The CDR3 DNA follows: TGTGCCAGCAGCTTAGGGACGCGCAGGGTTGGCGAGCAGTACGTC.

CDR3 region: CASSLVKGRGPHPDTQYF. DNA for the CDR3: TGTGCCAGCAGCTTAGTTAAGGGCAGGGGGCCTCACCCAGATACGCAGTATTTT. The chain joins TRBV11-2 to TRBJ2-3, with 8 bases identical to TRBD1. Germline values: CDR1 SGHAT, CDR2 FQNNGV. J was trimmed by 4 bases and V by 1 base; bases with no gene match: 13. This CDR3 comprises 18 residues.

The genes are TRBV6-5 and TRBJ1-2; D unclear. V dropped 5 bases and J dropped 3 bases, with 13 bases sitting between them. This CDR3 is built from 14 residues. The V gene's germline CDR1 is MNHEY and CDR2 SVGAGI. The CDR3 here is CASSQSRRDYGYTF. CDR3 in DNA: TGTGCCAGCAGTCAATCGAGGAGGGACTATGGCTACACCTTC.

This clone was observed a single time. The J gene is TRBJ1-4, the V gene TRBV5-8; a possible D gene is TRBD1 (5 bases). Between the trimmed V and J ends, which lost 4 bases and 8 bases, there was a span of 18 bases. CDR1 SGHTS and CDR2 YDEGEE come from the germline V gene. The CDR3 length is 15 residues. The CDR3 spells CASSLLTGFGEKLFF. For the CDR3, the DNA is TGTGCCAGCAGCCTTCTTACAGGTTTCGGGGAAAAACTGTTTTTT.

The CDR3 region is CASSLSPSYEQYV. DNA of the CDR3: TGTGCCAGCAGCTTAAGTCCTAGCTACGAGCAGTACGTC. This chain connects TRBV7-8 to TRBJ2-7, with D uncertain. The V end was cut by 2 bases, the J end by 3 bases, with 8 bases between. The CDR3 covers 13 residues. Germline assignment: CDR1 SGHVS and CDR2 FQNEAQ.

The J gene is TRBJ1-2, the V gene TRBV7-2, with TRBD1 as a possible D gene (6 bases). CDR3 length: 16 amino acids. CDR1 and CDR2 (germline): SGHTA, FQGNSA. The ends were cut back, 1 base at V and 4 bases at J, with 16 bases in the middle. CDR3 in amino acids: CASSLVVTGSGYGYTF. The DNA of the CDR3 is TGTGCCAGCAGCTTAGTAGTGACAGGAAGTGGCTATGGCTACACCTTC. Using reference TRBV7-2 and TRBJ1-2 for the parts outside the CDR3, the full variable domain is GAGVSQSPSNKVTEKGKDVELRCDPISGHTALYWYRQSLGQGLEFLIYFQGNSAPDKSGLPSDRFSAERTGGSVSTLTIQRTQQEDSAVYLCASSLVVTGSGYGYTFGSGTRLTVV.

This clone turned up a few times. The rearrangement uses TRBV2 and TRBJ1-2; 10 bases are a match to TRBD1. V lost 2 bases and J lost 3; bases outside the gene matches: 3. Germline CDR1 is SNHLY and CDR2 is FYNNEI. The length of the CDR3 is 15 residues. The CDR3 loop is CASSESGQGDYGYTF. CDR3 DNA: TGTGCCAGCAGTGAATCCGGACAGGGGGACTATGGCTACACCTTC.

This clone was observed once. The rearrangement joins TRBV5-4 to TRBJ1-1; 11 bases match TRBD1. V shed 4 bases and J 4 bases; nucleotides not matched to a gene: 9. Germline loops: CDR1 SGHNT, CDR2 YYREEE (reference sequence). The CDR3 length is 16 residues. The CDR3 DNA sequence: TGTGCCAGCAGCCCCGCTGGACAGGGGGCGCCCACTGAAGCTTTCTTT. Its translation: CASSPAGQGAPTEAFF.

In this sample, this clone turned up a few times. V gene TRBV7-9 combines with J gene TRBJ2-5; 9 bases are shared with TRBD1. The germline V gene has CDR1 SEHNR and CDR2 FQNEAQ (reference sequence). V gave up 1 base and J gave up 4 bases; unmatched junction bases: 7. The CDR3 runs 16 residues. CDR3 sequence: CASSLGNRGLGETQYF. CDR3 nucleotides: TGTGCCAGCAGCTTAGGCAACAGGGGGCTGGGAGAGACCCAGTACTTC. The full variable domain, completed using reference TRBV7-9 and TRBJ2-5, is DTGVSQNPRHKITKRGQNVTFRCDPISEHNRLYWYRQTLGQGPEFLTYFQNEAQLEKSRLLSDRFSAERPKGSFSTLEIQRTEQGDSAMYLCASSLGNRGLGETQYFGPGTRLLVL.

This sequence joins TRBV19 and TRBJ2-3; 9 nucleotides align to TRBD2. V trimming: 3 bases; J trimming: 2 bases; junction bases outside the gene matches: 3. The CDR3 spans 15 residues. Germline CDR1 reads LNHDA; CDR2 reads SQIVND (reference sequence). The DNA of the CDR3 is TGTGCCAGTAGTATCGCTAGCGGGGACACAGATACGCAGTATTTT. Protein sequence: CASSIASGDTDTQYF.

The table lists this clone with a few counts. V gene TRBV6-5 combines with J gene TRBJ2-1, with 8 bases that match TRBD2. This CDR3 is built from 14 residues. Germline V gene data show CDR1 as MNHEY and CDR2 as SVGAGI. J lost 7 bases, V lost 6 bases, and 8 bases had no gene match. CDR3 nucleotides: TGTGCCAGCAGCTTCGGGGTAGCGGGGAATGAGCAGTTCTTC. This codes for CASSFGVAGNEQFF.

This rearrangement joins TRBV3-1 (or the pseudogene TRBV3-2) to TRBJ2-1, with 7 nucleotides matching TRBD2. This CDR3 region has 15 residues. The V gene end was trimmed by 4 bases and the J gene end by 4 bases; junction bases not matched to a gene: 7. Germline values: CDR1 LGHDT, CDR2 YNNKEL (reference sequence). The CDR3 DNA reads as TGTGCCAGCAGCCTGGGTGAAGCGGGGTACAATGAGCAGTTCTTC. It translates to CASSLGEAGYNEQFF.

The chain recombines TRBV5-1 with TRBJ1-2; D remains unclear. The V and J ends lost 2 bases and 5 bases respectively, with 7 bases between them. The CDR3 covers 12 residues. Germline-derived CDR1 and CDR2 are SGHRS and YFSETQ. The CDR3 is CASSFDTYGYTF. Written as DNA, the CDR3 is TGCGCCAGCAGCTTTGACACTTATGGCTACACCTTC.

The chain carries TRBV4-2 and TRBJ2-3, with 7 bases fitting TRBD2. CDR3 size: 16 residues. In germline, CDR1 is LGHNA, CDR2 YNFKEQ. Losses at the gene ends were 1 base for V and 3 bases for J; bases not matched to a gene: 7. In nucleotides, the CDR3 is TGTGCCAGCAGCCAAGGGGTGGGAGGGGTGACAGATACGCAGTATTTT. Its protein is CASSQGVGGVTDTQYF.

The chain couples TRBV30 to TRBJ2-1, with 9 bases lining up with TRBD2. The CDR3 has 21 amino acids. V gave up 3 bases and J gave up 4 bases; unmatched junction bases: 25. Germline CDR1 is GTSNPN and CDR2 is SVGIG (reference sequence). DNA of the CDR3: TGTGCCTGGAGCTCGAAATCAAGCGGGGGGAACTCCCGACTACTATACAATGAGCAGTTCTTC. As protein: CAWSSKSSGGNSRLLYNEQFF.